This is a list of T cell receptor beta chains from one sample in a study of blood T cell repertoires in COVID-19. Libraries were prepared by immunoSEQ multiplex PCR; TCRdb keeps only in-frame clonotypes and omits some of them. The data contain about 120,000 clones, over 65% of them seen just once; the ten biggest clones take up about 8.5%. The specimen sequenced was peripheral blood. Receptors were obtained from a woman aged 40 to 50 with acute or convalescent COVID-19. CDR3s include the opening cysteine and the closing phenylalanine or tryptophan. Fields, in order: V gene, J gene, CDR3 protein.

v_gene: TRBV4-2
j_gene: TRBJ2-2
CDR3aa: CASATSGGAQDGELFF

v_gene: TRBV10-1
j_gene: TRBJ2-2
CDR3aa: CASSERVRRGGDTGELFF

v_gene: TRBV19
j_gene: TRBJ1-2
CDR3aa: CASIGTGYNGYTF

v_gene: TRBV6-1
j_gene: TRBJ1-6
CDR3aa: CASSGGTGSSNSPLHF

v_gene: TRBV19
j_gene: TRBJ2-3
CDR3aa: CASSIRQGADTQYF

v_gene: TRBV10-3
j_gene: TRBJ2-1
CDR3aa: CAISIQNGDNEQFF

v_gene: TRBV12-5
j_gene: TRBJ2-7
CDR3aa: CASGLGVYEQYF

v_gene: TRBV6-5
j_gene: TRBJ2-7
CDR3aa: CASSLTSGGGYEQYF

v_gene: TRBV9
j_gene: TRBJ1-4
CDR3aa: CASSVEDGTGTGPATNEKLFF

v_gene: TRBV28
j_gene: TRBJ2-7
CDR3aa: CASSPVRDIYEQYF

v_gene: TRBV5-4
j_gene: TRBJ2-1
CDR3aa: CASSLRRDPNEQFF

v_gene: TRBV12-3/TRBV12-4
j_gene: TRBJ2-3
CDR3aa: CASRLDRTDTQYF

v_gene: TRBV24-1
j_gene: TRBJ2-2
CDR3aa: CATSDSRQANTGELFF

v_gene: TRBV27
j_gene: TRBJ1-1
CDR3aa: CASSLQGGVGTEAFF

v_gene: TRBV7-2
j_gene: TRBJ2-1
CDR3aa: CASSFLSGNEQFF

v_gene: TRBV25-1
j_gene: TRBJ1-2
CDR3aa: CASSPGGYGYTF

v_gene: TRBV10-2
j_gene: TRBJ2-6
CDR3aa: CASRGTASGANVLTF

v_gene: TRBV5-4
j_gene: TRBJ1-3
CDR3aa: CASSLGQGAGNTIYF

v_gene: TRBV7-9
j_gene: TRBJ1-1
CDR3aa: CASSLVGAGNTEAFF

v_gene: TRBV6-7
j_gene: TRBJ1-5
CDR3aa: CASSYFGRYRNQPQHF

v_gene: TRBV7-9
j_gene: TRBJ1-4
CDR3aa: CASSYLQGAATNEKLFF

v_gene: TRBV21-1
j_gene: TRBJ2-1
CDR3aa: CASSKRPWTGSSYNEQFF

v_gene: TRBV6-2/TRBV6-3
j_gene: TRBJ2-5
CDR3aa: CASSPALRAQETQYF